This T cell receptor beta chain was profiled in a study of blood T cell repertoires in COVID-19. Looking at the study overall: The origin of the acute and convalescent COVID-19 samples was the United States, Italy and Spain. The cDNA or gDNA used as material had been derived from T cells, B-cell-depleted T cells, or PBMCs.

Trimming stripped 2 bases from V and 3 bases from J, with 14 bases between. The germline gives CDR1 MNHEY, CDR2 SVGAGI. The CDR3 runs to 15 residues. Original processing methods: Researchers report that nucleated cell counts were estimated from reference gene primer amplification. This table comes from immunoSEQ multiplex PCR, and its TCRdb copy is limited to in-frame clones, with some not included. V and J calls and clone size come straight from that table; D and trimming were deduced from the DNA. Of 150,000 to 200,000 clones listed, 75% to 90% are singletons. The gene calls are TRBV6-5 and TRBJ2-7, with D perhaps TRBD1 (7 bases). This clonotype was sampled from a woman in her 70s with COVID-19, enrolled during active disease. Sequenced material: peripheral blood. This chain's CDR3 is CASSYSQGGFYEQYF. CDR3 DNA sequence: TGTGCCAGCAGTTACAGTCAGGGGGGATTCTACGAGCAGTACTTC.